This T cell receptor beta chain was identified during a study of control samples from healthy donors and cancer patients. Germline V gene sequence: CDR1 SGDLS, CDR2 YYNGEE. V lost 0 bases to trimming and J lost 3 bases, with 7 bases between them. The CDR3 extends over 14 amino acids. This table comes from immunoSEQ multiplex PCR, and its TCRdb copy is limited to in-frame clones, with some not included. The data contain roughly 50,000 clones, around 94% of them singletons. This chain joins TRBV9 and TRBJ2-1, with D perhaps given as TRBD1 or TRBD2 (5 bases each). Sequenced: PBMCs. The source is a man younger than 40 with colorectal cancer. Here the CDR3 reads CASSVGGNYNEQFF. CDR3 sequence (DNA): TGTGCCAGCAGCGTAGGGGGGAACTACAATGAGCAGTTCTTC.